The 6 T cell receptor beta chains presented below share a single source sample, sequenced in a study of vaccination effects on CD4 cells after COVID-19 (dated 2022 in TCRdb). After around 10 days of culture, CD4+ T cells were isolated with the EasySep CD4+ T cell isolation kit. For these TCRs, the target antigens are not known. Library prep was done by the immunoSEQ multiplex PCR assay. Held by TCRdb, this immuneACCESS table contains in-frame sequences only and omits some clones. Under half of the omission traces to an unresolved V gene where checked; the cause of the rest is unknown. Across this sample there are some 40,000 clones, with about four fifths seen only once. The leading ten clones occupy less than 3.5% of the sample. Material: CD4+ T cells from PBMCs cultured without peptide, obtained before COVID-19 vaccination. The origin of the receptors is a human donor who received a COVID-19 vaccine.

The chain employs TRBV2 and TRBJ2-1, with D hard to call. Trimming took off 2 bases at V and 6 bases at J, with 11 bases between the two ends. Germline CDR1 and CDR2: SNHLY and FYNNEI. CDR3 length: 14 residues. CDR3 nucleotide sequence: TGTGCCAGCAGTGAACGAACTCAGAGCAATGAGCAGTTCTTC. As protein: CASSERTQSNEQFF. Supplemented by reference TRBV2 and TRBJ2-1, the full variable domain reads EPEVTQTPSHQVTQMGQEVILRCVPISNHLYFYWYRQILGQKVEFLVSFYNNEISEKSEIFDDQFSVERPDGSNFTLKIRSTKLEDSAMYFCASSERTQSNEQFFGPGTRLTVL.

J is TRBJ2-2 and V is TRBV6-5, with TRBD1 matching over 7 bases. Germline CDR1 is MNHEY and CDR2 is SVGAGI. The V and J ends lost 0 bases and 3 bases, in that order; junction bases with no gene match: 4. The CDR3 length is 16 residues. CDR3 DNA: TGTGCCAGCAGTTACTCAGGGGGCGCTTACACCGGGGAGCTGTTTTTT. Protein sequence: CASSYSGGAYTGELFF.

The chain links TRBV30 to TRBJ1-2, with a weak D call TRBD1 (6 bases). This CDR3 contains 13 residues. Germline loops: CDR1 GTSNPN, CDR2 SVGIG (reference sequence). Trimming removed 0 bases from V and 7 bases from J, with 12 bases in between. CDR3 sequence (DNA): TGTGCCTGGAGTGTATTGGGGGCAGGTGGCTACACCTTC. Translated: CAWSVLGAGGYTF.

V gene TRBV6-1 combines with J gene TRBJ2-7; 8 bases agree with TRBD1. Germline V lookup: CDR1 MNHNS, CDR2 SASEGT. Trimming cost V 3 bases and J 2 bases; bases outside gene matches: 3. The CDR3 has 14 residues. CDR3 protein: CASSEGTGAYEQYV. DNA for the CDR3: TGTGCCAGCAGTGAGGGGACAGGCGCCTACGAGCAGTACGTC.

The V and J genes are TRBV30 and TRBJ2-3, with D hard to call. V was pared by 0 bases and J by 5 bases, with 6 bases between. Germline CDR1 reads GTSNPN; CDR2 reads SVGIG (reference sequence). There are 12 residues in the CDR3. As DNA, the CDR3 is TGTGCCTGGAGTGTGAGTGAAGATACGCAGTATTTT. It specifies CAWSVSEDTQYF.

This clone was found a few times. The chain links TRBV2 to TRBJ2-2; TRBD2 matches 7 bases. V was pared by 3 bases and J by 1 base, with 2 bases of the junction left unmatched. This CDR3 contains 15 residues. CDR1 is SNHLY, CDR2 FYNNEI, per germline. This chain's CDR3 is CASSESGGNTGELFF. DNA for the CDR3: TGTGCCAGCAGTGAGTCGGGGGGGAACACCGGGGAGCTGTTTTTT.